One and the same sample provided the 29 T cell receptor beta chains below, sequenced in a study of blood T cell repertoires in COVID-19. Produced via immunoSEQ multiplex PCR; TCRdb's table is partial and in-frame only. The sample contains tens of thousands of clones, 88% of which appear only once. Sequencing input: peripheral blood. Every receptor here comes from a man older than 75 with acute or convalescent COVID-19.

The CDR3 DNA is TGTGCCAGTAGTATAGAGGGGGGAATACGGTCGGGCTACACCTTC. Translated: CASSIEGGIRSGYTF. The J gene is TRBJ1-2, the V gene TRBV19; a possible D gene is TRBD1 (5 bases). Germline lookup yields CDR1 LNHDA and CDR2 SQIVND (reference sequence). The CDR3 length is 15 residues. V was shortened by 0 bases and J by 8 bases, with 16 bases between the two germline ends.

The V call is TRBV7-2, the J call TRBJ1-2; D is possibly TRBD1 (6 bases). Germline CDR1 SGHTA, CDR2 FQGNSA. The CDR3 spans 12 residues. V lost 6 bases and J lost 5, with 10 bases in between. Written as DNA, the CDR3 is TGTGCCAGCAGTTTGGACAGTTATGGCTACACCTTC. Its protein is CASSLDSYGYTF.

The J gene is TRBJ1-3, the V gene TRBV7-9; D unclear. The CDR3 loop spans 15 amino acids. The germline V and J ends were trimmed by 1 base and 3 bases, with 10 bases remaining between them. Per germline, CDR1 SEHNR and CDR2 FQNEAQ (reference sequence). Here the CDR3 DNA reads TGTGCCAGCAGCTTAGGGGCGTCAAGTGGAAACACCATATATTTT. It yields the protein CASSLGASSGNTIYF. Drawing the rest from reference TRBV7-9 and TRBJ1-3, the complete variable domain is DTGVSQNPRHKITKRGQNVTFRCDPISEHNRLYWYRQTLGQGPEFLTYFQNEAQLEKSRLLSDRFSAERPKGSFSTLEIQRTEQGDSAMYLCASSLGASSGNTIYFGEGSWLTVV.

The genes are TRBV4-1 and TRBJ2-7; TRBD2 aligns across 10 bases. CDR3 size: 15 residues. CDR1 is MGHRA, CDR2 YSYEKL, per germline. The trim removed 0 bases at V and 7 bases at J, leaving 6 bases unmatched. CDR3 DNA sequence: TGCGCCAGCAGCCAAGATAATAGCGGGAGGCTTGAGCAGTACTTC. Amino acids: CASSQDNSGRLEQYF.

The chain recombines TRBV7-2 with TRBJ1-2; possibly TRBD1 for D (5 bases). This CDR3 has 13 amino acids. V shed 6 bases and J shed 4 bases, with 12 bases lying between them. The germline gives CDR1 SGHTA, CDR2 FQGNSA. The CDR3 is CASRPMGGYGYTF. The CDR3 region has the DNA TGTGCCAGCAGACCTATGGGGGGCTATGGCTACACCTTC.

The J gene is TRBJ2-1, the V gene TRBV19; D possibly corresponds to TRBD2 (6 bases). The CDR3 totals 18 residues. V was trimmed by 7 bases and J by 0 bases, leaving 22 bases between them. In germline, CDR1 is LNHDA, CDR2 SQIVND (reference sequence). CDR3 sequence: CASTIRGGGASSYNEQFF. CDR3 nucleotide sequence: TGTGCCAGTACCATAAGGGGAGGTGGGGCCAGCTCCTACAATGAGCAGTTCTTC. Supplemented by reference TRBV19 and TRBJ2-1, the full variable domain reads DGGITQSPKYLFRKEGQNVTLSCEQNLNHDAMYWYRQDPGQGLRLIYYSQIVNDFQKGDIAEGYSVSREKKESFPLTVTSAQKNPTAFYLCASTIRGGGASSYNEQFFGPGTRLTVL.

The chain combines TRBV7-6 with TRBJ1-4; D possibly corresponds to TRBD1 (5 bases). The CDR3 extends over 13 amino acids. Germline values: CDR1 SGHVS, CDR2 FNYEAQ. Trimming removed 1 base from V and 8 bases from J, with 8 bases in between. The DNA for the CDR3 is TGTGCCAGCAGCTTAGGGACAAAAGAAAAACTGTTTTTT. Its translation is CASSLGTKEKLFF.

The chain carries TRBV5-1 and TRBJ2-1, with a weak D call TRBD1 (7 bases). V lost 4 bases, J lost 12 bases, and 23 bases lay in between. Germline V lookup: CDR1 SGHRS, CDR2 YFSETQ. This CDR3 spans 15 amino acids. The CDR3 sequence is CASSPGPGGEGGQFF. The CDR3 DNA sequence: TGCGCCAGCAGCCCCGGACCAGGGGGTGAGGGGGGGCAGTTCTTC.

V is TRBV7-2 and J is TRBJ1-3; TRBD1 matches at 9 bases. The CDR3 is 18 amino acids. V was pared by 4 bases and J by 4 bases, with 14 bases of the junction left unmatched. Germline V gene data show CDR1 as SGHTA and CDR2 as FQGNSA. DNA for the CDR3: TGTGCCAGCAGCTCCGACGTGTTACAGGGGGCGCTCGGAAACACCATATATTTT. Translating gives CASSSDVLQGALGNTIYF.

This chain links TRBV5-1 with TRBJ1-2, with a weak D call TRBD1 (6 bases). The germline V and J ends were trimmed by 4 bases and 2 bases, with 9 bases remaining between them. Germline CDR1 reads SGHRS; CDR2 reads YFSETQ. This CDR3 is built from 13 residues. For the CDR3, the DNA is TGCGCCAGCAGCCAGGACAGCAACTATGGCTACACCTTC. Its protein is CASSQDSNYGYTF.

The chain combines TRBV27 with TRBJ1-1, with a weak D call TRBD1 (6 bases). V lost 5 bases and J lost 2, with 18 bases in between. The CDR3 length is 16 residues. Germline lookup yields CDR1 MNHEY and CDR2 SMNVEV (reference sequence). CDR3 nucleotide sequence: TGTGCCAGCAGTCTTATAGCGGGGGCCTTCAACACTGAAGCTTTCTTT. Translating it yields CASSLIAGAFNTEAFF.

This clone came up once. The chain uses TRBV19 and TRBJ2-7; 8 bases are shared with TRBD2. The CDR3 runs to 14 residues. J was trimmed by 3 bases and V by 7 bases; bases with no gene match: 8. CDR1 and CDR2 (germline): LNHDA, SQIVND (reference sequence). The CDR3 reads CASNPGGGIYEQYF. DNA of the CDR3: TGTGCCAGTAACCCGGGGGGGGGTATCTACGAGCAGTACTTC.

The CDR3 bases are TGTGCCAGCTCACGGGGCCTCGGGGCGGGGGGCCACAATGAGCAGTTCTTC. Protein product: CASSRGLGAGGHNEQFF. This rearrangement joins TRBV18 to TRBJ2-1; 8 bases agree with TRBD2. Germline lookup yields CDR1 KGHSH and CDR2 LQKENI. This CDR3 comprises 17 residues. V was clipped by 4 bases and J by 5 bases; unmatched bases: 13.

This chain joins TRBV18 and TRBJ1-5; 7 bases are shared with TRBD1. Germline values: CDR1 KGHSH, CDR2 LQKENI. With V trimmed by 3 bases and J by 4 bases, 3 bases remained unmatched. The CDR3 is made up of 14 amino acids. CDR3 region: CASSPQQGNQPQHF. The CDR3 nucleotides are TGTGCCAGCTCACCTCAACAGGGGAATCAGCCCCAGCATTTT.

The CDR3 sequence: CASSPGAQNTEAFF. Here the CDR3 DNA reads TGTGCCAGTAGCCCAGGGGCCCAGAACACTGAAGCTTTCTTT. The rearrangement links TRBV19 to TRBJ1-1; D possibly corresponds to TRBD1 (6 bases). Germline CDR1 and CDR2: LNHDA and SQIVND (reference sequence). This CDR3 has 14 residues. The germline V and J ends were trimmed by 6 bases and 1 base, with 12 bases remaining between them.

V usage is TRBV5-6 and J usage is TRBJ2-1; D not certain. V shed 2 bases and J shed 3 bases, with 12 bases lying between them. CDR1 and CDR2 from the germline V gene are SGHDT and YYEEEE. CDR3 length equals 15 residues. CDR3 sequence: CASSFGGEVYNEQFF. In DNA form, the CDR3 reads TGTGCCAGCAGCTTTGGCGGTGAAGTCTACAATGAGCAGTTCTTC.

This sequence joins TRBV4-2 and TRBJ2-1; 14 positions agree with TRBD2. Germline V gives CDR1 LGHNA, CDR2 YNFKEQ. The CDR3 sequence is 15 residues long. V trimming: 4 bases; J trimming: 8 bases; junction bases outside the gene matches: 4. CDR3 loop: CASSPTSGGADEQFF. Here the CDR3 DNA reads TGTGCCAGCAGCCCGACTAGCGGGGGGGCTGATGAGCAGTTCTTC.

V usage is TRBV18 and J usage is TRBJ2-2, with 11 bases matching TRBD2. Germline V gene sequence: CDR1 KGHSH, CDR2 LQKENI. The CDR3 extends over 16 amino acids. Unmatched junction bases numbered 11, after V lost 9 bases and J lost 5 bases. The CDR3 is CASSGLAVSGTGELFF. CDR3 bases: TGTGCCAGTTCGGGACTAGCGGTATCGGGAACCGGGGAGCTGTTTTTT.

This clone has more than one count but fewer than ten. The gene calls are TRBV5-1 and TRBJ2-7; weak D call: TRBD2 (5 bases). Deletions cut 0 bases from V and 7 bases from J, with 17 bases between. The CDR3 covers 15 residues. Germline CDR1 reads SGHRS; CDR2 reads YFSETQ. The CDR3 is CASSLGGFSTREQYF. CDR3 coding DNA: TGCGCCAGCAGCTTGGGAGGGTTTTCTACGAGGGAGCAGTACTTC.

This clone was observed a single time. The chain couples TRBV23-1 to TRBJ1-2; TRBD1 is a possible D gene (6 bases). TRBV23-1 is noted as an ORF with a role that remains uncertain. This CDR3 has 12 residues. Trimming removed 3 bases from V and 11 bases from J, with 13 bases in between. The CDR3 nucleotides read TGCGCCAGCAGTCACAACAGGGTGGGTTACACCTTC. Protein: CASSHNRVGYTF.

The V gene is TRBV10-3, the J gene TRBJ1-2, with 8 bases matching TRBD1. The CDR3 spans 14 residues. Per the germline V gene, CDR1 is ENHRY and CDR2 is SYGVKD. After removal of 2 bases from V and 7 bases from J, the junction contained 6 bases not matched to a gene. The CDR3 DNA sequence: TGTGCCATCAGTGAGGGACAGGGATACGGTGGCTACACCTTC. It specifies CAISEGQGYGGYTF.

The V gene is TRBV6-5, the J gene TRBJ2-7; the D gene is possibly TRBD1 (7 bases). The CDR3 consists of 15 residues. V was clipped by 4 bases and J by 0 bases, with 13 bases between them. CDR1 MNHEY and CDR2 SVGAGI come from the germline V gene. CDR3 nucleotide sequence: TGTGCCAGCAGTTTAGGGGGCGGGACCTCCTACGAGCAGTACTTC. Protein product: CASSLGGGTSYEQYF.

This clone came up a few times. This chain connects TRBV3-1 (or the pseudogene TRBV3-2) to TRBJ2-5; D is unclear. V was cut by 1 base and J by 6 bases, with 12 bases left in between. In germline, CDR1 is LGHDT, CDR2 YNNKEL (reference sequence). CDR3 size: 14 residues. The CDR3 loop reads CASSQASAIKTQYF. The DNA for the CDR3 is TGTGCCAGCAGCCAAGCTTCTGCGATAAAGACCCAGTACTTC.

V usage is TRBV6-5 and J usage is TRBJ2-7, with D possibly matching TRBD1 (6 bases). This CDR3 spans 11 amino acids. Germline loops: CDR1 MNHEY, CDR2 SVGAGI. Trimming pared 5 bases from V and 8 bases from J, leaving 10 bases between. CDR3 DNA: TGTGCCAGCAGTAAACAGGGCCAGCAGTACTTC. Translated: CASSKQGQQYF.

CDR3 amino acids: CSVEGRQFPYEQYF. CDR3 sequence (DNA): TGCAGCGTTGAAGGTCGACAGTTCCCCTACGAGCAGTACTTC. V gene TRBV29-1 combines with J gene TRBJ2-7, with D possibly being TRBD1 (5 bases). The germline V and J ends were trimmed by 1 base and 2 bases, with 12 bases remaining between them. Germline V gene data show CDR1 as SQVTM and CDR2 as ANQGSEA. This CDR3 region has 14 residues.

This clone was detected only once. The J gene is TRBJ2-1, the V gene TRBV5-1, with 12 bases aligning to TRBD2. This CDR3 comprises 15 residues. CDR1 and CDR2 (germline): SGHRS, YFSETQ. V shed 0 bases and J 5 bases; nucleotides not matched to a gene: 0. The CDR3 is CASSLGLAGDNEQFF. DNA for the CDR3: TGCGCCAGCAGCTTGGGACTAGCGGGAGACAATGAGCAGTTCTTC. The full variable domain, its missing parts supplied by reference TRBV5-1 and TRBJ2-1, is KAGVTQTPRYLIKTRGQQVTLSCSPISGHRSVSWYQQTPGQGLQFLFEYFSETQRNKGNFPGRFSGRQFSNSRSEMNVSTLELGDSALYLCASSLGLAGDNEQFFGPGTRLTVL.

V is TRBV9 and J is TRBJ1-2; the D gene is possibly TRBD1 (5 bases). This CDR3 is 13 amino acids long. Germline values: CDR1 SGDLS, CDR2 YYNGEE. Trimming stripped 2 bases from V and 5 bases from J, with 10 bases between. Here the CDR3 reads CASSVDSAYGYTF. The CDR3 DNA follows: TGTGCCAGCAGCGTCGACAGCGCTTATGGCTACACCTTC.

The gene calls are TRBV27 and TRBJ2-3; D may be TRBD2 (6 bases). Trimming removed 5 bases at V and 1 base at J, with 16 bases between. This CDR3 region has 16 residues. Germline values: CDR1 MNHEY, CDR2 SMNVEV (reference sequence). CDR3 in DNA: TGTGCCAGCAGTCGTGCGGGCGGAGGGGGCACAGATACGCAGTATTTT. Protein product: CASSRAGGGGTDTQYF.

In this sample, this clone turned up once. The chain joins TRBV29-1 to TRBJ2-2, with 7 bases aligning to TRBD1. V was pared by 8 bases and J by 5 bases, with 5 bases of the junction left unmatched. The CDR3 totals 12 residues. The germline V gene has CDR1 SQVTM and CDR2 ANQGSEA. In DNA form, the CDR3 reads TGCAGCACGAGACAGGGTACCGGGGAGCTGTTTTTT. Encoded protein: CSTRQGTGELFF.